This T cell receptor beta chain is from a study of cytomegalovirus exposure and HLA in healthy donors. Whole-study results and caveats: Reported performance of the classifier showed diagnosis of cytomegalovirus status with high specificity and sensitivity. Subsequent analysis showed first-cohort TCR clusters tending to co-occur in roughly 130 validation repertoires.

A note on this clone: Its target is unknown.

Here immunoSEQ multiplex PCR was the method, and the copy in TCRdb shows in-frame clones only, minus some. Seen here are 90,000 or so clones, approximately 81% observed once, and the top ten hold roughly 20%. This clonotype was sampled from a young man in good health and CMV-seropositive. Sequences were obtained from PBMCs.

CDR3 nucleotides: TGTGCCATCAGTGTCGGACACAGCAGGGAGACCCAGTACTTC. This sequence encodes CAISVGHSRETQYF. The chain has TRBV10-3 and TRBJ2-5; tentatively, D is TRBD1 (5 bases). CDR1 is ENHRY, CDR2 SYGVKD, per germline. V dropped 4 bases and J dropped 5 bases, with 14 bases sitting between them. The CDR3 is made up of 14 amino acids.